This TCR beta chain was recorded in a study of blood T cell repertoires in COVID-19. Looking at the study overall: The United States, Italy and Spain supplied acute and convalescent COVID-19 samples. T cells, B-cell-depleted T cells, or PBMCs supplied cDNA or gDNA.

Germline trimming cut 5 bases from V and 4 bases from J; bases unmatched to any gene: 2. Germline values: CDR1 SGHTA, CDR2 FQGNSA. CDR3 length: 14 amino acids. With respect to this clone: Other DNA sequences within the sample encode an identical CDR3.

Authors' data handling: Reference gene primer amplification gave nucleated cell count estimates. Clones were read by immunoSEQ multiplex PCR, and TCRdb kept only the in-frame ones, dropping some. V and J calls and clone size are given by that table; D and trimming were obtained from the DNA. The sample yields 150,000 to 200,000 clones, about 83% seen once. The TCR originated in a woman aged 80 or older with acute or convalescent COVID-19. The specimen was peripheral blood. This chain connects TRBV7-2 to TRBJ1-5; 10 bases line up with TRBD1. The CDR3 spells CASSRTGGNQPQHF. CDR3 DNA: TGTGCCAGCAGCCGGACAGGGGGAAATCAGCCCCAGCATTTT.